This T cell receptor (beta chain) was recorded in a study of T cells after yellow fever vaccination. Study conclusions and caveats: CD4 and CD8 compartments shared a small share of clonotypes.

A single record per CDR3 protein comes from TCRdb applying MiXCR to the 5' RACE reads. The sample lists about 510,000 distinct CDR3 sequences; roughly 22% were seen once. Concerning this clonotype itself: What it recognizes is unknown.

This TCR was sampled from a man between 18 and 29 years old who received the YFV17D yellow fever vaccine. The sequencing here drew on PBMCs, taken approximately 22 days after the first yellow fever vaccination.

CDR3 amino acids: CASSLPPYGYTF. Written as DNA, the CDR3 is TGCGCCAGCAGCTTGCCCCCCTATGGCTACACCTTC. The chain carries TRBV5-1 and TRBJ1-2; no firm D call. Per the germline V gene, CDR1 is SGHRS and CDR2 is YFSETQ. Trimming removed 1 base at V and 4 bases at J, with 5 bases between. The CDR3 has 12 residues.